This T cell receptor (beta chain) derives from a study of identical twins. Overall study findings and caveats: Memory repertoires lacked the insertion deficit that abundant cord blood beta clonotypes showed. Cross-sectional statistics, not tracking of the same donors, supported the conclusions.

Germline V gene data show CDR1 as MGHDK and CDR2 as SYGVNS. The CDR3 has 17 amino acids. V was pared by 1 base and J by 2 bases, with 7 bases of the junction left unmatched. This clonotype showed up many times. What it recognizes is unknown. TCRdb re-derived calls from the 5' RACE reads in MiXCR, one entry per CDR3 protein. Of 400,000 or so distinct CDR3 sequences detected, about 9% appear once; the ten largest clones hold about 9.1%. Sequenced: naive T cells sorted from blood. V and J are TRBV25-1 and TRBJ2-1, with 8 bases matching TRBD2. The sequence derives from a woman in her forties or fifties in good health. The CDR3 here is CASSESRGLGTYNEQFF. The CDR3 nucleotides read TGTGCCAGCAGTGAATCTCGGGGACTAGGAACCTACAATGAGCAGTTCTTC.